Below, one TCR beta chain is given with its context. Its antigen is unidentified. This CDR3 region has 13 residues. Germline-derived CDR1 and CDR2 are LGHDT and YNNKEL (reference sequence). The germline V and J ends were trimmed by 0 bases and 7 bases, with 7 bases remaining between them. Data came from immunoSEQ multiplex PCR; TCRdb stores just in-frame clones and leaves some out. Of around 65,000 clones listed, roughly 83% were seen once; the top ten hold about 23%. These data belong to a study of T cell responses to AZD1222 COVID-19 vaccine. Overall study findings and caveats: Among vaccine-associated CD4 TCRs, coverage spanned spike, with dominance at 160-218 and 743-854. Reports say nearly half of spike-specific TCRs go after unmutated variant regions.

The sample consisted of peripheral blood, taken 28 days after the second AZD1222 dose. The chain carries TRBV3-1 (or the pseudogene TRBV3-2) and TRBJ1-5; unclear D gene. This TCR came from an adult who received the AZD1222 COVID-19 vaccine. CDR3 in DNA: TGTGCCAGCAGCCAAGACCCACGGCAGCCCCAGCATTTT. Protein sequence: CASSQDPRQPQHF.